This T cell receptor beta chain came from a study of cytomegalovirus exposure and HLA in healthy donors. This clone is a singleton in its sample. Its target is unknown. Study results and caveats: Investigators reported some 150 TCR beta chains as tied to cytomegalovirus.

TCRdb's table, derived via immunoSEQ multiplex PCR, lists solely in-frame clones and lacks some. This table holds some 200,000 clones, about four fifths found once. What was sequenced was PBMCs. The TCR sequence derives from a woman between 18 and 29 years old in good health and CMV-seropositive.

In DNA form, the CDR3 reads TGTGCCAGCAGTAGGAGTTCCTCTGGGGCCAACGTCCTGACTTTC. Protein sequence: CASSRSSSGANVLTF. The chain carries TRBV6-4 and TRBJ2-6; no clear D gene. The ends were cut back, 5 bases at V and 0 bases at J, with 8 bases in the middle. The germline CDR1 and CDR2 sequences are MRHNA and SNTAGT. The CDR3 loop spans 15 amino acids.